This record looks at one T cell receptor (beta chain) sequence and its context. The antigen is not known. The source of the sample is a study of identical twins. The CDR3 has 15 amino acids. CDR1 and CDR2 from the germline V gene are KGHDR and SFDVKD. The V and J ends lost 0 bases and 2 bases respectively, with 10 bases between them. Study-wide findings and caveats: There were fewer insertions in abundant cord blood beta clonotypes, but memory repertoires showed no such pattern.

Each donor was a healthy Caucasian. TCRdb reanalysed the 5' RACE reads using MiXCR and keeps one entry per CDR3 protein. The table includes roughly 750,000 distinct CDR3 sequences, roughly 20% detected once. The same specimen was also included in a second study, on T cells expressing NK-cell markers. From that second work: Sorting of alpha-beta TCR T cells alone was achieved in several experiments with an anti-gamma-delta TCR antibody. Roughly six donors had dominant NKG2C+ clonotypes that comprised about 1.0-7.5% of their CD8+ T cells.

Sample: PBMCs. This chain joins TRBV24-1 and TRBJ2-7; D uncertain. The clonotype comes from a woman aged 18-35 years in good health. In DNA form, the CDR3 reads TGTGCCACCAGTGATTTGACCACAAGGGCCTACGAGCAGTACTTC. Protein product: CATSDLTTRAYEQYF.